This T cell receptor beta chain appears in the sequencing data of a study of blood T cell repertoires in COVID-19. Background on the study: COVID-19 samples, acute and convalescent, were from the United States, Italy and Spain. The cDNA or gDNA used as material had been derived from T cells, B-cell-depleted T cells, or PBMCs.

The CDR3 is made up of 15 amino acids. Trimming took off 4 bases at V and 2 bases at J, with 12 bases between the two ends. Per the germline V gene, CDR1 is KGHDR and CDR2 is SFDVKD. Clones were sequenced by immunoSEQ multiplex PCR, and TCRdb holds only the in-frame ones, with some missing. The data show 200,000 to 300,000 clones, just under 90% seen once. The count of this clone is one. What was sequenced was peripheral blood. The sequence was obtained from a woman between 40 and 50 years old with acute or convalescent COVID-19. V and J are TRBV24-1 and TRBJ2-3; TRBD1 might be the D (6 bases). CDR3 nucleotides: TGTGCCACCAGTGACCGTAGACAGGACACAGATACGCAGTATTTT. Its translation is CATSDRRQDTDTQYF.